This T cell receptor (beta chain) comes out of a study of blood T cell repertoires in COVID-19. Study as a whole: Acute and convalescent COVID-19 specimens originated in the United States, Italy and Spain. T cells, B-cell-depleted T cells, or PBMCs supplied cDNA or gDNA.

Germline lookup yields CDR1 WNHNN and CDR2 SYGVQD (reference sequence). This CDR3 region has 12 residues. Germline trimming cut 5 bases from V and 8 bases from J; bases unmatched to any gene: 3. How the authors handled the data: The authors estimated nucleated cell counts from reference gene primer amplification. The protocol was immunoSEQ multiplex PCR, while the TCRdb copy is restricted to in-frame clones and leaves out a portion. V and J calls and clone size come straight from that table; D and trimming were deduced from the DNA. The data contain under 200,000 clones, around 77% of them singletons.

The TCR sequence derives from a man aged 65 to 79 with active or convalescent COVID-19. Sample: peripheral blood. The chain uses TRBV10-1 and TRBJ1-2; 9 bases agree with TRBD1. CDR3 in DNA: TGCGCCAGCAGTAGGGACAGGGTCGGCTACACCTTC. It specifies CASSRDRVGYTF.